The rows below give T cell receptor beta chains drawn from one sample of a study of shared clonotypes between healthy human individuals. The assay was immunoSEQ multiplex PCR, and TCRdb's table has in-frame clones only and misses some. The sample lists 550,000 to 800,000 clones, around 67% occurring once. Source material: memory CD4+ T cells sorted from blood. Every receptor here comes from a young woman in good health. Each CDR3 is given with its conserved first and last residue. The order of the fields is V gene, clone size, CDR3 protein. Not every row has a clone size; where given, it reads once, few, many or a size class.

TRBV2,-,CASSVDRGNSGYTF
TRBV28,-,CASSFSFRRGQSQPQHF
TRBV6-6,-,CASSVGRLNEQFF
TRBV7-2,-,CASSLRGQPQHF
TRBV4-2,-,CASSQANLAGGYNEQFF
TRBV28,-,CASRLAGGPYDTQYF
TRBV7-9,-,CASSLTHNTGELFF
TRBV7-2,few,CASSPPTRSGELFF
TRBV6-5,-,CASSYRRQVSEQYF
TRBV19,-,CASGDRGYTDTQYF
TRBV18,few,CASSGGNNQPQHF
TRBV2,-,CASSVGQGGQPQHF
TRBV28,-,CAVGRDWGGFSNQPQHF
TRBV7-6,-,CASSLDSGGFSYEQYF
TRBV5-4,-,CASSSPLAGVPGANVLTF
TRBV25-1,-,CASSDASRGPTQYF
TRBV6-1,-,CASSAVRNEQFF
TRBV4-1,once,CASSQDVLREKLFF
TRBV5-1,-,CASSLGRGSETQYF
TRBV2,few,CAGRVQNTGELFF
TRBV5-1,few,CASALLGQGVGGELFF
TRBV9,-,CASSPGPSSYNEQFF
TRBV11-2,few,CASSPGLYYEQYF
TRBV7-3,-,CASSLDRDDEQYF
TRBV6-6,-,CASSKTGTHYGYTF